A single TCR beta chain is shown here with its context. Its specificity is unknown. CDR1 LGHDT and CDR2 YNNKEL come from the germline V gene (reference sequence). This CDR3 comprises 12 residues. The V gene lost 6 bases and the J gene lost 7 bases, with 12 bases spanning the gap. This specimen belongs to a study of T cell responses to AZD1222 COVID-19 vaccine. Overall study results and limits: Following two doses of AZD1222, Spike-specific TCR breadth and depth rose.

The method was immunoSEQ multiplex PCR; TCRdb's version includes in-frame clones alone and lacks a portion of them. The sample holds 68,000 or so clones; about 80% are singletons and the top ten take about 12%. The chain uses TRBV3-1 (or the pseudogene TRBV3-2) and TRBJ1-1; D is ambiguous. This material consisted of peripheral blood, taken on day 0 of AZD1222 vaccination. This receptor was identified in an adult in good health. The CDR3 protein is CASRQNTHEAFF. The CDR3 DNA is TGTGCCAGCAGACAGAATACACATGAAGCTTTCTTT.